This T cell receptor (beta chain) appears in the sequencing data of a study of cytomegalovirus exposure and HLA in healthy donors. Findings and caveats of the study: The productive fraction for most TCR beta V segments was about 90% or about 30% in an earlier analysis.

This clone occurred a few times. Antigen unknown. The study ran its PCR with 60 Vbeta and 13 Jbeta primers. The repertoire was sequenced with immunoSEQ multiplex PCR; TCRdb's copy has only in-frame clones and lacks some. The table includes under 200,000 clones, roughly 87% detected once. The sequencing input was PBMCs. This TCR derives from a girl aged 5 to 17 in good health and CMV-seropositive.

CDR3 sequence (DNA): TGCGCCAGCAGCGGACGACAGGGGGCGTCCTATGGCTACACCTTC. As protein: CASSGRQGASYGYTF. The J gene is TRBJ1-2, the V gene TRBV5-1; 10 bases align to TRBD1. This CDR3 comprises 15 residues. Germline-derived CDR1 and CDR2 are SGHRS and YFSETQ. V lost 4 bases and J lost 4; bases outside the gene matches: 7.